Detailed here is one T cell receptor (beta chain). The sample comes from a study of blood T cell repertoires in COVID-19. Study-level information: Samples representing acute and convalescent COVID-19 were sourced from the United States, Italy and Spain.

Original processing notes: Amplifying reference gene primers gave estimates of nucleated cell counts. Sequenced by immunoSEQ multiplex PCR; TCRdb stores in-frame clones only, minus some. For V, J and clone size, that table is used; D and trimming come from the DNA. The sample lists about 80,000 clones; about 85% were seen once. Looked up from germline, CDR1 is SGHRS and CDR2 is YFSETQ. V was pared by 3 bases and J by 5 bases, with 11 bases between. The CDR3 has 14 amino acids. The origin of this receptor is a man older than 75 with active or convalescent COVID-19. Sample: peripheral blood. V and J are TRBV5-1 and TRBJ2-2; TRBD1 is a possible D gene (6 bases). CDR3 amino acids: CASSSWGQTGELFF. CDR3 nucleotide sequence: TGCGCCAGCAGCTCCTGGGGACAAACCGGGGAGCTGTTTTTT.